The clone carrying this TCR beta chain has only a few counts. Its specificity is unknown. The V gene end was trimmed by 2 bases and the J gene end by 3 bases; junction bases not matched to a gene: 2. Germline V gene sequence: CDR1 GTSNPN, CDR2 SVGIG (reference sequence). This CDR3 has 14 amino acids. These data originate in a study of molecular identifiers for immune sequencing clone quantification. Overall study findings and caveats: Single-cell amounts of spiked Jurkat TCR RNA were reportedly detectable among approximately 970,000 naive cells.

The sorting of naive CD8 T cells used the CD8+CD4-CCR7+CD45RA+ phenotype. TCRdb analysed the PCR reads with MiXCR anew, one entry per CDR3 protein. The data contain about 640,000 distinct CDR3 sequences, 20% of them seen just once; the ten biggest clones take up roughly 0.83%. Input material: naive CD8+ T cells from blood, with Jurkat cell RNA spiked in. Subset in this sample: FACS-sorted CD8+CD4-CCR7+CD45RA+ naive T cells. This chain links TRBV30 with TRBJ2-7; the match to TRBD2 covers 12 bases. The clonotype originates from a human donor in good health. Some libraries in this study had Jurkat cell RNA spiked in. CDR3 region: CAWSTTSGSYEQYF. In nucleotides, the CDR3 is TGTGCCTGGAGTACGACTAGCGGGAGCTACGAGCAGTACTTC.